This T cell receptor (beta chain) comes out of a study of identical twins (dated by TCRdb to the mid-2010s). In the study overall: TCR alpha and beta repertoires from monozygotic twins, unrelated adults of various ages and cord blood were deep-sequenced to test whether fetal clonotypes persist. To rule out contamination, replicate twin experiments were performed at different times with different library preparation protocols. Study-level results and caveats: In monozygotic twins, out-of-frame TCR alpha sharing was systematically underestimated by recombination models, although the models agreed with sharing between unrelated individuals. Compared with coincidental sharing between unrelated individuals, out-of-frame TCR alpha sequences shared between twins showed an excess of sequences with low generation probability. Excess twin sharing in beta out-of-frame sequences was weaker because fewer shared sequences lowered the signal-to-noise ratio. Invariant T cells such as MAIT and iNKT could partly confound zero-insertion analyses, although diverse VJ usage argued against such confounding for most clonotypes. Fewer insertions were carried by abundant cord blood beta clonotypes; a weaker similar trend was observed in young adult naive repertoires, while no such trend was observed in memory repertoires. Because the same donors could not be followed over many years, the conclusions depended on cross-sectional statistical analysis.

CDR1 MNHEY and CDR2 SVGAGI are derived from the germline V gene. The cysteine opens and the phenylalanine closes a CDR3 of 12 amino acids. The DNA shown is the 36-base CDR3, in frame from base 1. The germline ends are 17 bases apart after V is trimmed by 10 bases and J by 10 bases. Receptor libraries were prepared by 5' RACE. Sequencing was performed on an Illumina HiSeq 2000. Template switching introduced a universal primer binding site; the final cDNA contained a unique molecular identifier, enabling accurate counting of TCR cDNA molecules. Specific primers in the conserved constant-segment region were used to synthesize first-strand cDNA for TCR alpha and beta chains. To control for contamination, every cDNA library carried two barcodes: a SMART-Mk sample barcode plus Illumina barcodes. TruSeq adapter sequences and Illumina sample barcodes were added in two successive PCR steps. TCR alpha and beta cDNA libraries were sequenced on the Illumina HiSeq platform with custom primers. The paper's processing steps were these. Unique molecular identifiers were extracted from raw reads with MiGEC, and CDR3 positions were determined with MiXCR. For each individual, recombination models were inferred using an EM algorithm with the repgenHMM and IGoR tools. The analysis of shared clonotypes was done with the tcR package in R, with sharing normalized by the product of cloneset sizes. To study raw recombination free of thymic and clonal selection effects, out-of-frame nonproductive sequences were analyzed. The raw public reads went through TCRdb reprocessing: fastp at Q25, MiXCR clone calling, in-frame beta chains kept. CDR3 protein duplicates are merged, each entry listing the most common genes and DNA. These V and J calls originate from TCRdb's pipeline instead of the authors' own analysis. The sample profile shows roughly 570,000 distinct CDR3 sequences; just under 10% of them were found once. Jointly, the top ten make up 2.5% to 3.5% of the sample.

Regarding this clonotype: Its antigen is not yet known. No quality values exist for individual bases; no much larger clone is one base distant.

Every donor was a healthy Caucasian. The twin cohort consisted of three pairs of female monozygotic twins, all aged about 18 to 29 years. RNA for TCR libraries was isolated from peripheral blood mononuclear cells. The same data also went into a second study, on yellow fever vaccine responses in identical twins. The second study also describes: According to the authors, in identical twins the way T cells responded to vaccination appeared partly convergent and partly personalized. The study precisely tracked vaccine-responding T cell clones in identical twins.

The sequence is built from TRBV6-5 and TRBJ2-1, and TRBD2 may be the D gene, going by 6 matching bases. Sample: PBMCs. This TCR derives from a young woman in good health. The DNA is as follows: TGTGCCATCCAAAGCACCCGGGGGGAGCAGTTCTTC. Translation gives CAIQSTRGEQFF.